The 4 T cell receptor beta chains reported below all come from one sample, sequenced in a study of blood T cell repertoires in COVID-19. Using immunoSEQ multiplex PCR, the repertoire was profiled, and TCRdb retains in-frame clones only, with some absent. Found here are fewer than 650,000 clones, about 89% of them singletons; the top ten hold 7.8%. The sequenced material came from peripheral blood. All receptors derive from a woman aged 45-60 years with COVID-19, enrolled during active disease.

The rearrangement uses TRBV15 and TRBJ2-1; 9 bases line up with TRBD1. Germline loops: CDR1 LNHNV, CDR2 YYDKDF (reference sequence). This CDR3 contains 15 residues. The V gene end was trimmed by 4 bases and the J gene end by 6 bases; junction bases not matched to a gene: 7. As DNA, the CDR3 is TGTGCCACCAGCATTCACAGGGGGCTATTCAATGAGCAGTTCTTC. Translating it yields CATSIHRGLFNEQFF.

The chain employs TRBV21-1 and TRBJ1-4; whether TRBD1, the table's D call, matches the DNA was not checked. TRBV21-1 is a pseudogene locus. CDR3 length equals 20 residues. As DNA, the CDR3 is TGTGCCAGCAGCAAAGGAGTGAACGTGCGGCCGACAGGGGCTAATGAAAAACTGTTTTTT. As protein: CASSKGVNVRPTGANEKLFF.

The genes are TRBV2 and TRBJ1-1; possible D gene TRBD1, 6 bases. This CDR3 contains 12 residues. Per germline, CDR1 SNHLY and CDR2 FYNNEI. This chain's CDR3 is CAKGGTGDEAFF. CDR3 nucleotides: TGTGCTAAAGGGGGAACTGGGGATGAAGCTTTCTTT.

This chain connects TRBV19 to TRBJ2-1; D may be TRBD1 (7 bases). The germline V gene has CDR1 LNHDA and CDR2 SQIVND (reference sequence). V shed 2 bases and J shed 6 bases, with 17 bases lying between them. CDR3 length: 16 residues. Here the CDR3 reads CASSIPPAGGGNEQFF. DNA for the CDR3: TGTGCCAGTAGTATACCCCCGGCAGGGGGAGGCAATGAGCAGTTCTTC.